A selection of T cell receptor beta chains follows, all from one sample in a study of blood T cell repertoires in COVID-19. Generated by immunoSEQ multiplex PCR, the TCRdb table keeps only in-frame clones and is missing some. The sample has roughly 90,000 clones; roughly nine tenths are singletons. Sequenced input: peripheral blood. These receptors all stem from a man in his fifties or sixties with acute or convalescent COVID-19. CDR3s include the opening cysteine and the closing phenylalanine or tryptophan. The D gene is left open where the match is weak. The listing skips clone size in some rows; elsewhere it reads once, few, many or a size class.

TRBJ1-2,TRBD1,TRBV7-2,NA,TGTGCCAGCAGCTCACCTGCAGGGGGCCGTGGCTACACCTTC,CASSSPAGGRGYTF
TRBJ1-5,NA,TRBV7-2,NA,TGTGCCAGCAGCGGAACAGGGAGCTATCAGCCCCAGCATTTT,CASSGTGSYQPQHF
TRBJ2-1,TRBD2,TRBV29-1,NA,TGCAGCGTTGTGAGGGACTATCCCGAGCAGTTCTTC,CSVVRDYPEQFF
TRBJ2-3,NA,TRBV19,once,TGTGCCAGTAGCGAAGACCGACTGAATACGCAGTATTTT,CASSEDRLNTQYF
TRBJ2-1,NA,TRBV24-1,NA,TGTGCCACCAGTGATTTGTACGGTAAGCAGTTCTTC,CATSDLYGKQFF
TRBJ1-1,TRBD1,TRBV9,NA,TGTGCCAGCAGCGTGGTGGGACAGGGGAACACTGAAGCTTTCTTT,CASSVVGQGNTEAFF
TRBJ2-1,TRBD2,TRBV6-2/TRBV6-3,NA,TGTGCCAGCAGTCCGCGGGGGGGGCTTGAGCAGTTCTTC,CASSPRGGLEQFF
TRBJ1-1,TRBD1,TRBV18,NA,TGTGCCAGCTCACCTAGCAGCACAGGGGGGGTCACTGAAGCTTTCTTT,CASSPSSTGGVTEAFF
TRBJ1-2,NA,TRBV7-9,NA,TGTGCCAGCAGCTTAGCGGTGCAGATCTATGGCTACACCTTC,CASSLAVQIYGYTF
TRBJ1-6,TRBD1,TRBV4-2,NA,TGTGCCAGCAGCCAAGATCTCAGGGGGCTAAATTCACCCCTCCACTTT,CASSQDLRGLNSPLHF
TRBJ1-1,NA,TRBV30,NA,TGTGCCTGGGATGACAGATACACTGAAGCTTTCTTT,CAWDDRYTEAFF
TRBJ2-1,TRBD2,TRBV28,NA,TGTGCCAGCGGGACTAGCGCATACAATGAGCAGTTCTTC,CASGTSAYNEQFF
TRBJ1-6,TRBD1,TRBV19,once,TGTGCCAGTAGCCCTGACAGGGGGCGCGTGGATTCACCCCTCCACTTT,CASSPDRGRVDSPLHF
TRBJ2-1,TRBD2,TRBV27,NA,TGTGCCAGCAGTCCACAGCGGGAGTCCTACAATGAGCAGTTCTTC,CASSPQRESYNEQFF
TRBJ1-2,NA,TRBV5-1,NA,TGCGCCAGCAGCTTGGCTCAGGGTGACTATGGCTACACCTTC,CASSLAQGDYGYTF
TRBJ1-5,TRBD1,TRBV5-1,NA,TGCGCCAGCAGCTTAGGACAGGGCGTTCAGCCCCAGCATTTT,CASSLGQGVQPQHF
TRBJ1-2,NA,TRBV6-2/TRBV6-3,NA,TGTGCCAGCAGTTATCTCCCTTCTCCCTACACCTTC,CASSYLPSPYTF
TRBJ2-1,NA,TRBV3-1/TRBV3-2,NA,TGTGCCAGCAGCCAAGACCTCCACAGGAATGAGCAGTTCTTC,CASSQDLHRNEQFF
TRBJ2-3,NA,TRBV24-1,NA,TGTGCCACCAGTGAGGGGACTGGTTCCCCTCACGGTACGCAGTATTTT,CATSEGTGSPHGTQYF
TRBJ2-3,NA,TRBV5-1,NA,TGCGCCAGCAGCTTGGCGAGGGGGTCCAGGGATACGCAGTATTTT,CASSLARGSRDTQYF
TRBJ1-1,TRBD1,TRBV18,NA,TGTGCCAGCTCAATCAATCCACAGGGGCAGAACACTGAAGCTTTCTTT,CASSINPQGQNTEAFF
TRBJ2-2,NA,TRBV15,NA,TGTGCCACCAGCAGAGATCTTCTGGGGGCGGTGACCGGGGAGCTGTTTTTT,CATSRDLLGAVTGELFF
TRBJ2-1,NA,TRBV9,once,TGTGCCAGCAGCGTAGTCGGAGCCGCCAGCTCCTACAATGAGCAGTTCTTC,CASSVVGAASSYNEQFF
TRBJ2-3,NA,TRBV30,NA,TGTGCCTGGAGTGGTACGGGGAGAGCGAGCACAGATACGCAGTATTTT,CAWSGTGRASTDTQYF
TRBJ2-1,TRBD2,TRBV7-9,once,TGTGCCAGCAGCCAGGGAAACATCATAGCGGGAGGATCCTACAATGAGCAGTTCTTC,CASSQGNIIAGGSYNEQFF
TRBJ1-5,NA,TRBV30,NA,TGTGCCTGGAGTTATAGTTCAACTAATCAGCCCCAGCATTTT,CAWSYSSTNQPQHF
TRBJ2-3,TRBD2,TRBV3-1/TRBV3-2,NA,TGTGCCAGCAGCCTAGGGACTAGCGATGCAACAGATACGCAGTATTTT,CASSLGTSDATDTQYF
TRBJ2-5,NA,TRBV11-3,few,TGTGCCAGCTCCTCGGGGTCGGAGACCCAGTACTTC,CASSSGSETQYF
TRBJ2-5,NA,TRBV10-1,NA,TGCGCCAGCAGTAGCGGGACAAATTGGGAGACCCAGTACTTC,CASSSGTNWETQYF
TRBJ1-1,NA,TRBV6-1,NA,TGTGCCAGCAGTGAAGCGCGGGGTATGAACACTGAAGCTTTCTTT,CASSEARGMNTEAFF
TRBJ2-3,TRBD1,TRBV10-3,NA,TGTGCCACCGGGACAGACAGCACAGATACGCAGTATTTT,CATGTDSTDTQYF
TRBJ1-5,TRBD1,TRBV19,NA,TGTGCCAGTAGATGGACAGGGGCCTCTGATCAGCCCCAGCATTTT,CASRWTGASDQPQHF
TRBJ2-7,NA,TRBV5-1,few,TGCGCCAGCAGCTTCACTGGACAGGAGGGGCAGTACTTC,CASSFTGQEGQYF
TRBJ2-7,NA,TRBV5-4,few,TGTGCCAGCAGCCGGCGGGGAACAGGCGGCGAGCAGTACTTC,CASSRRGTGGEQYF
TRBJ1-4,NA,TRBV11-2,NA,TGTGCCAGCAGCTTTCGACCCCTTGACAGGAATGAAAAACTGTTTTTT,CASSFRPLDRNEKLFF
TRBJ1-2,NA,TRBV5-6,NA,TGTGCCAGCAGCCCGGGGGGCTGGAACTATGGCTACACCTTC,CASSPGGWNYGYTF